This TCR beta chain was captured by sequencing in a study of cytomegalovirus exposure and HLA in healthy donors. Using immunoSEQ multiplex PCR, the repertoire was profiled, and TCRdb retains in-frame clones only, with some absent. The table has roughly 120,000 clones, roughly 83% seen once. To note about this clone: Its antigen remains unknown.

The study's findings and limits: A few chains tied to CMV proved CMV antigen-specific in vitro. For cytomegalovirus status, the classifier reportedly gave diagnoses with high specificity and sensitivity. Cytomegalovirus association was assigned to around 150 TCR beta chains.

The sequence came from a man in his late teens or twenties in good health and CMV-seronegative. Sequencing used PBMCs.

The CDR3 protein is CASSMGGGQPQHF. The CDR3 DNA reads as TGTGCCAGCAGTATGGGAGGGGGTCAGCCCCAGCATTTT. The chain employs TRBV25-1 and TRBJ1-5; a possible D gene is TRBD1 (6 bases). Deletions cut 5 bases from V and 6 bases from J, with 11 bases between. This CDR3 region has 13 residues. In germline, CDR1 is MGHDK, CDR2 SYGVNS.